This is a list of T cell receptor beta chains from one sample in a study of PD-1 blockade in classical Hodgkin lymphoma. TCRdb's copy holds only in-frame clones and misses some; the assay was immunoSEQ multiplex PCR. The sample yields about 35,000 clones, around nine tenths seen once. The specimen was CD4+ T cells from blood, collected at baseline. Every receptor here comes from a human donor with classical Hodgkin lymphoma. Both conserved end residues are part of each CDR3. The order of the fields is V gene, J gene, clone size, D gene, CDR3 DNA, CDR3 protein. A D gene is named only where the DNA matches it firmly. The size entry is marked missing in some rows and otherwise reads once, few, many or a size class.

V: TRBV30; J: TRBJ2-2; size: NA; D: NA; DNA: TGTGCCTGGAGTGTAATCTACACCGGGGAGCTGTTTTTT; CDR3: CAWSVIYTGELFF
V: TRBV7-9; J: TRBJ2-7; size: NA; D: TRBD2; DNA: TGTGCCAGCAGCCACGGACTAGCGGGAGCGAAAGAGCAGTACTTC; CDR3: CASSHGLAGAKEQYF
V: TRBV28; J: TRBJ2-7; size: NA; D: TRBD2; DNA: TGTGCCAGCAGGCTAGCGGCTTCCTACGAGCAGTACTTC; CDR3: CASRLAASYEQYF
V: TRBV6-6; J: TRBJ2-5; size: once; D: NA; DNA: TGTGCCAGCACAGGACTGAACCAAGAGACCCAGTACTTC; CDR3: CASTGLNQETQYF
V: TRBV7-2; J: TRBJ2-1; size: NA; D: NA; DNA: TGTGCCAGCAGCTTAGCCCCGGGACGGGACTACAATGAGCAGTTCTTC; CDR3: CASSLAPGRDYNEQFF
V: TRBV5-1; J: TRBJ2-2; size: NA; D: TRBD1; DNA: TGCGCCAGCAGCGCCGGGACAGGCTTATTGAACACCGGGGAGCTGTTTTTT; CDR3: CASSAGTGLLNTGELFF
V: TRBV7-9; J: TRBJ1-2; size: NA; D: NA; DNA: TGTGCCAGCAGCGGCAGGGGTCATGGCTACACCTTC; CDR3: CASSGRGHGYTF
V: TRBV28; J: TRBJ1-4; size: NA; D: NA; DNA: TGTGCCAGCAGTTCGGGCAGCGTAAATGAAAAACTGTTTTTT; CDR3: CASSSGSVNEKLFF
V: TRBV15; J: TRBJ2-7; size: NA; D: NA; DNA: TGTGCCACCAGCAGAGTGGGGACCAAGGAGTACTTC; CDR3: CATSRVGTKEYF
V: TRBV10-2; J: TRBJ2-6; size: NA; D: NA; DNA: TGCGCCGGCAGTGAATCACGCTCTGGGGCCAACGTCCTGACTTTC; CDR3: CAGSESRSGANVLTF
V: TRBV4-1; J: TRBJ1-1; size: few; D: NA; DNA: TGCGCCAGCAGCCAACCTTGGGGGACTGAAGCTTTCTTT; CDR3: CASSQPWGTEAFF
V: TRBV18; J: TRBJ1-2; size: NA; D: NA; DNA: TGTGCCAGCTCACCGACGGGGGGGGCGGCTAACTATGGCTACACCTTC; CDR3: CASSPTGGAANYGYTF
V: TRBV6-9; J: TRBJ2-1; size: once; D: NA; DNA: TGTGCCAGCAGTTATAACCCGAGCTCCTACAATGAGCAGTTCTTC; CDR3: CASSYNPSSYNEQFF
V: TRBV19; J: TRBJ2-1; size: NA; D: TRBD2; DNA: TGTGCCAGTAGTGTCCCGGGACTAGCGGGAGCCTACAATGAGCAGTTCTTC; CDR3: CASSVPGLAGAYNEQFF
V: TRBV4-2; J: TRBJ1-6; size: NA; D: TRBD1; DNA: TGTGCCAGCAGCCAAGACGGAGGGGGCCGGGGTTCACCCCTCCACTTT; CDR3: CASSQDGGGRGSPLHF
V: TRBV4-1; J: TRBJ2-3; size: NA; D: NA; DNA: TGCGCCAGCAGCCAAGAACCCCCAGTTAGAACGGGTACGCAGTATTTT; CDR3: CASSQEPPVRTGTQYF
V: TRBV30; J: TRBJ1-1; size: NA; D: NA; DNA: TGTGCCTGGACCAGAAGGGGGAGCACTGAAGCTTTCTTT; CDR3: CAWTRRGSTEAFF
V: TRBV30; J: TRBJ2-3; size: NA; D: TRBD1; DNA: TGTGCCTGGGTTATTACAGGGGTTGGCACAGATACGCAGTATTTT; CDR3: CAWVITGVGTDTQYF
V: TRBV7-2; J: TRBJ2-2; size: NA; D: TRBD1; DNA: TGTGCCAGCAGCTTAGCGTCGAGGGGGCCACAGGGAAGGAACACCGGGGAGCTGTTTTTT; CDR3: CASSLASRGPQGRNTGELFF
V: TRBV9; J: TRBJ1-5; size: few; D: NA; DNA: TGTGCCAGCAGTCGAGACAGACTTAGCAATCAGCCCCAGCATTTT; CDR3: CASSRDRLSNQPQHF
V: TRBV7-2; J: TRBJ2-1; size: once; D: TRBD2; DNA: TGTGCCAGCAGCTCCTCCGGGACTAGCGGTACTGAGCAGTTCTTC; CDR3: CASSSSGTSGTEQFF
V: TRBV5-1; J: TRBJ1-3; size: NA; D: NA; DNA: TGCGCCAGCAGCTCAGGGAGCTCTGGAAACACCATATATTTT; CDR3: CASSSGSSGNTIYF
V: TRBV2; J: TRBJ1-1; size: NA; D: NA; DNA: TGTGCCAGCAGTCTAACCGGGAGCAACACTGAAGCTTTCTTT; CDR3: CASSLTGSNTEAFF
V: TRBV7-6; J: TRBJ1-1; size: NA; D: NA; DNA: TGTGCCAGCAGCTTAGAGACAAGAGGCACTGAAGCTTTCTTT; CDR3: CASSLETRGTEAFF
V: TRBV19; J: TRBJ1-1; size: NA; D: NA; DNA: TGTGCCACAAATCCTACCTCTTACCCGAACACTGAAGCTTTCTTT; CDR3: CATNPTSYPNTEAFF
V: TRBV23-1; J: TRBJ2-7; size: NA; D: TRBD1; DNA: TGCGCCAGCAGTCAGCAGACCGGGACAGGGAAATACGAGCAGTACTTC; CDR3: CASSQQTGTGKYEQYF
V: TRBV30; J: TRBJ1-2; size: NA; D: TRBD1; DNA: TGTGCCTGGACCGGACAGGTCTATGGCTACACCTTC; CDR3: CAWTGQVYGYTF
V: TRBV30; J: TRBJ1-5; size: NA; D: NA; DNA: TGTGCCTGGGGGGCGGGGGGAAACAATCAGCCCCAGCATTTT; CDR3: CAWGAGGNNQPQHF
V: TRBV6-1; J: TRBJ1-2; size: NA; D: NA; DNA: TGTGCCAGCAGTGTCCGACCTACAACTACGGGAGGCTACACCTTC; CDR3: CASSVRPTTTGGYTF